The 20 T cell receptor beta chains reported below all come from one sample, sequenced in a study of blood T cell repertoires in COVID-19. The protocol was immunoSEQ multiplex PCR, while the TCRdb copy is restricted to in-frame clones and leaves out a portion. This table has some 270,000 clones, approximately 85% appearing once. The sample comprised peripheral blood. The receptors come from a woman older than 75 with COVID-19, enrolled during active disease.

The rearrangement links TRBV29-1 to TRBJ2-7; D is unclear. The CDR3 runs 11 residues. V dropped 3 bases and J dropped 6 bases, with 9 bases sitting between them. Germline CDR1 SQVTM, CDR2 ANQGSEA. CDR3 protein: CSVDTCPEQYV. The CDR3 DNA is TGCAGCGTTGACACATGCCCCGAGCAGTACGTC.

J is TRBJ1-4 and V is TRBV7-9; TRBD1 matches at 7 bases. V lost 0 bases to trimming and J lost 3 bases; unmatched junction nucleotides: 1. Germline CDR1 reads SEHNR; CDR2 reads FQNEAQ (reference sequence). The length of the CDR3 is 15 residues. The CDR3 DNA reads as TGTGCCAGCAGCTTAGCGGGACAGTCTAATGAAAAACTGTTTTTT. Protein sequence: CASSLAGQSNEKLFF. The whole variable domain, filled in from reference TRBV7-9 and TRBJ1-4, reads DTGVSQNPRHKITKRGQNVTFRCDPISEHNRLYWYRQTLGQGPEFLTYFQNEAQLEKSRLLSDRFSAERPKGSFSTLEIQRTEQGDSAMYLCASSLAGQSNEKLFFGSGTQLSVL.

This clone showed up just once. This chain joins TRBV2 and TRBJ1-2, with 9 nucleotides matching TRBD1. This CDR3 has 13 amino acids. Germline V gene data show CDR1 as SNHLY and CDR2 as FYNNEI. Losses at the gene ends were 9 bases for V and 2 bases for J; bases not matched to a gene: 4. The CDR3 DNA is TGTGCCAGTTCTACAGGGGGCAACTATGGCTACACCTTC. Residues: CASSTGGNYGYTF.

CDR3 in amino acids: CASSQGRVYNQPQHF. CDR3 bases: TGTGCCAGCAGCCAAGGCAGGGTATACAATCAGCCCCAGCATTTT. V usage is TRBV3-1 (or the pseudogene TRBV3-2) and J usage is TRBJ1-5; TRBD1 might be the D (5 bases). Trimming shortened V by 1 base and J by 3 bases, and 10 bases separated the two germline ends. This CDR3 is 15 amino acids long. Looked up from germline, CDR1 is LGHDT and CDR2 is YNNKEL (reference sequence).

The chain joins TRBV5-8 to TRBJ2-6, with D uncertain. The CDR3 length is 13 residues. Germline V gives CDR1 SGHTS, CDR2 YDEGEE. Trimming removed 3 bases at V and 4 bases at J, with 5 bases between. DNA of the CDR3: TGTGCCAGCAGCTCTATAGGGGCCAACGTCCTGACTTTC. This translates into CASSSIGANVLTF.

The chain carries TRBV7-2 and TRBJ1-1; D uncertain. Trimming cost V 1 base and J 1 base, with 10 bases left between them. CDR3 length: 15 amino acids. Germline V CDR1 and CDR2: SGHTA, FQGNSA. CDR3 sequence reads: CASSLGTAGNTEAFF. The CDR3 nucleotides are TGTGCCAGCAGCTTAGGCACGGCAGGGAACACTGAAGCTTTCTTT.

This clone was observed once. The CDR3: CASSLQGSGANVLTF. Here the CDR3 DNA reads TGTGCCAGTAGTTTACAGGGCTCTGGGGCCAACGTCCTGACTTTC. The chain carries TRBV19 and TRBJ2-6; D is perhaps TRBD1 (6 bases). Germline V gene data show CDR1 as LNHDA and CDR2 as SQIVND (reference sequence). The CDR3 totals 15 residues. Trimming cost V 5 bases and J 0 bases, with 8 bases left between them.

The chain links TRBV5-1 to TRBJ2-7; 7 nucleotides match TRBD1. The trim removed 0 bases at V and 6 bases at J, leaving 9 bases unmatched. Germline CDR1 SGHRS, CDR2 YFSETQ. This CDR3 contains 15 residues. CDR3 nucleotides: TGCGCCAGCAGCTTGGCCACGGACAGGTTTCGCGAGCAGTACTTC. It encodes CASSLATDRFREQYF. The full variable domain, its missing parts supplied by reference TRBV5-1 and TRBJ2-7, is KAGVTQTPRYLIKTRGQQVTLSCSPISGHRSVSWYQQTPGQGLQFLFEYFSETQRNKGNFPGRFSGRQFSNSRSEMNVSTLELGDSALYLCASSLATDRFREQYFGPGTRLTVT.

The chain uses TRBV28 and TRBJ2-1; D gene uncertain. The CDR3 extends over 17 amino acids. Trimming pared 4 bases from V and 2 bases from J, leaving 18 bases between. CDR1 MDHEN and CDR2 SYDVKM come from the germline V gene. CDR3 in DNA: TGTGCCAGCAGTTCCGCCCCTGGGCGCGACGCCTACAATGAGCAGTTCTTC. This gives the protein CASSSAPGRDAYNEQFF.

V gene TRBV9 combines with J gene TRBJ1-5; D unclear. The V end lost 0 bases, the J end lost 3 bases, and 7 bases lay between the germline ends. The CDR3 loop spans 14 amino acids. Germline values: CDR1 SGDLS, CDR2 YYNGEE. The CDR3 spells CASSVGQVNQPQHF. CDR3 nucleotides: TGTGCCAGCAGCGTAGGTCAGGTCAATCAGCCCCAGCATTTT.

Only one count was recorded for this clone. The chain's CDR3 is CASSQGVSGFIYGYTF. Written as DNA, the CDR3 is TGTGCCAGCAGCCAAGGGGTCTCAGGGTTCATCTATGGCTACACCTTC. V is TRBV3-1 (or the pseudogene TRBV3-2) and J is TRBJ1-2; TRBD1 might be the D (5 bases). The CDR3 extends over 16 amino acids. Germline V lookup: CDR1 LGHDT, CDR2 YNNKEL (reference sequence). Trimming took off 1 base at V and 4 bases at J, with 16 bases between the two ends.

The V call is TRBV18, the J call TRBJ1-5, with TRBD1 matching 7 bases. This CDR3 has 17 amino acids. Trimming at V came to 2 bases and at J to 0 bases, leaving 7 bases not matched to a gene. CDR1 and CDR2 (germline): KGHSH, LQKENI. The CDR3 region is CASSPGTVSHSNQPQHF. CDR3 DNA: TGTGCCAGCTCACCAGGGACAGTCTCCCATAGCAATCAGCCCCAGCATTTT.

This chain joins TRBV6-5 and TRBJ1-1; 8 positions agree with TRBD1. With 2 bases clipped from V and 12 bases from J, the junction kept 5 bases outside the gene matches. Germline-derived CDR1 and CDR2 are MNHEY and SVGAGI. The CDR3 is 12 amino acids. CDR3 protein: CASSYGTGVTFF. DNA of the CDR3: TGTGCCAGCAGTTACGGGACAGGAGTAACTTTCTTT.

This chain joins TRBV5-8 and TRBJ1-3; a possible D gene is TRBD1 (6 bases). CDR1 SGHTS and CDR2 YDEGEE come from the germline V gene. The length of the CDR3 is 17 residues. V shed 5 bases and J shed 1 base, with 19 bases lying between them. The CDR3 DNA sequence: TGTGCCAGCAGGACCGGGCAGGGGCTTGTTTCTGGAAACACCATATATTTT. Residues: CASRTGQGLVSGNTIYF.

This chain connects TRBV6-1 to TRBJ2-7; the D gene is possibly TRBD1 (6 bases). Between the trimmed V and J ends, which lost 1 base and 2 bases, there was a span of 6 bases. Germline lookup yields CDR1 MNHNS and CDR2 SASEGT. The CDR3 length is 13 residues. The CDR3 coding sequence is TGTGCCAGCAGTGAAGACAGGGCCTACGAGCAGTACTTC. It translates to CASSEDRAYEQYF.

This clone came up many times. V and J are TRBV28 and TRBJ1-5, with 8 bases fitting TRBD1. V was pared by 7 bases and J by 0 bases, with 20 bases of the junction left unmatched. The CDR3 is 20 amino acids. The germline gives CDR1 MDHEN, CDR2 SYDVKM. The DNA for the CDR3 is TGTGCCAGCAACATAATACGGACAGGGCGGAGGGGTTATAGCAATCAGCCCCAGCATTTT. Protein product: CASNIIRTGRRGYSNQPQHF.

This chain connects TRBV7-8 to TRBJ1-4; D is unresolved. Trimming cost V 3 bases and J 0 bases, with 11 bases left between them. This CDR3 contains 16 residues. From germline, CDR1 is SGHVS and CDR2 FQNEAQ. The CDR3 coding sequence is TGTGCCAGCAGCTTGGCCACCTTAACAACTAATGAAAAACTGTTTTTT. Its protein product is CASSLATLTTNEKLFF.

The chain couples TRBV6-5 to TRBJ1-2; D may be TRBD1 (5 bases). V was trimmed by 7 bases and J by 2 bases, leaving 17 bases between them. CDR1 is MNHEY, CDR2 SVGAGI, per germline. The CDR3 consists of 15 residues. For the CDR3, the DNA is TGTGCCAGCACCTCCCCAAACCAGGGAAACTATGGCTACACCTTC. Protein product: CASTSPNQGNYGYTF.

The CDR3 protein is CASSEREGDGYTF. CDR3 DNA sequence: TGTGCCAGCAGCGAGCGGGAGGGTGATGGCTACACCTTC. The rearrangement joins TRBV2 to TRBJ1-2; D not certain. The CDR3 extends over 13 amino acids. V lost 6 bases and J 6 bases, leaving 14 bases between the germline ends. Germline V gives CDR1 SNHLY, CDR2 FYNNEI.

The V gene is TRBV24-1, the J gene TRBJ2-5; 11 bases fit TRBD1. The germline V gene encodes CDR1 KGHDR and CDR2 SFDVKD. V shed 9 bases and J 2 bases; nucleotides not matched to a gene: 7. The CDR3 runs to 15 residues. The chain's CDR3 is CATGTRDRGQETQYF. CDR3 in DNA: TGTGCCACCGGGACCCGGGACAGGGGGCAAGAGACCCAGTACTTC.